Listed below are T cell receptor beta chains from one sample, sequenced in a study of blood T cell repertoires in COVID-19. Produced via immunoSEQ multiplex PCR; TCRdb's table is partial and in-frame only. The sample includes 350,000 to 550,000 clones, 75% to 90% of them seen just once. Sequenced sample: peripheral blood. These receptors were taken from a young woman with acute or convalescent COVID-19. The CDR3 runs from the conserved cysteine through the conserved F or W. A D gene is named only where the DNA matches it firmly. A row's size may be missing; if present it is once, few, many or a size class.

DNA,CDR3,size,J,V,D
TGTGCCAGCAGTGACCATGGGGCCCCCGTCAATGAGCAGTTCTTC,CASSDHGAPVNEQFF,.,TRBJ2-1,TRBV25-1,.
TGTGCCTGGAGTGCCGGAGGCGATTCACCCCTCCACTTT,CAWSAGGDSPLHF,once,TRBJ1-6,TRBV30,.
TGTGCCTGGAGTGTATTTAACAGGGGAAACTATGGCTACACCTTC,CAWSVFNRGNYGYTF,.,TRBJ1-2,TRBV30,TRBD1
TGTGCCAGCAGCCCAACCGACAGGGAACCAGATACGCAGTATTTT,CASSPTDREPDTQYF,.,TRBJ2-3,TRBV9,TRBD1
TGCGCCAGCAGCCAAGAGACGGGGACAGGGAGGAACACTGAAGCTTTCTTT,CASSQETGTGRNTEAFF,.,TRBJ1-1,TRBV4-1,TRBD1
TGTGCCTGGAGTTTGAGGAATGAGCAGTTCTTC,CAWSLRNEQFF,once,TRBJ2-1,TRBV30,.
TGTGCCAGCAGCCAGGAGACCGGGACAGGGGTTAGAGTGCAGTTCTTC,CASSQETGTGVRVQFF,.,TRBJ2-1,TRBV4-2,TRBD1
TGTGCCAGCAGGATCGGAGGGGTAGCTTACAATGAGCAGTTCTTC,CASRIGGVAYNEQFF,.,TRBJ2-1,TRBV28,.
TGTGCCAGCTGGGGGGACGCGCCCACAGATACGCAGTATTTT,CASWGDAPTDTQYF,.,TRBJ2-3,TRBV6-5,.
TGTGCCAGCAGCCCAAAATCACCCCGGACTAGAGACTACAATGAGCAGTTCTTC,CASSPKSPRTRDYNEQFF,.,TRBJ2-1,TRBV3-1/TRBV3-2,TRBD2
TGTGCCAGCTCACCAGAGCGAAACACCGGGGAGCTGTTTTTT,CASSPERNTGELFF,few,TRBJ2-2,TRBV18,.
TGCGCCAGCAGTGACAGGATGAACACTGAAGCTTTCTTT,CASSDRMNTEAFF,.,TRBJ1-1,TRBV10-1,.
TGTGCCAGCAGCACCCCACAGGGGTCGGCTTTCTTT,CASSTPQGSAFF,.,TRBJ1-1,TRBV7-9,TRBD1
TGTGCCACCAGCCGAGACAGACACTATCAGCCCCAGCATTTT,CATSRDRHYQPQHF,.,TRBJ1-5,TRBV15,.
TGTGCCAGCACTGAAGGACAGGGGCTGTACTATGGCTACACCTTC,CASTEGQGLYYGYTF,.,TRBJ1-2,TRBV2,TRBD1
TGTGCCAGTAGTATAGGTCCAGGGATGGGCAATCAGCCCCAGCATTTT,CASSIGPGMGNQPQHF,once,TRBJ1-5,TRBV19,.
TGTGCCAGCAGTGCGCAGGACTTGGGAGGTGAGCAGTTCTTC,CASSAQDLGGEQFF,.,TRBJ2-1,TRBV25-1,.
TGCGCCAGCAGCTTGTTGCAGGGAGGAAATTCACCCCTCCACTTT,CASSLLQGGNSPLHF,.,TRBJ1-6,TRBV5-1,.
TGTGCCAGCTCACCTTCCATGGACAGTCTCTCCGAGCAGTACTTC,CASSPSMDSLSEQYF,.,TRBJ2-7,TRBV18,.
TGTGCCAGCACCCACAGCGGGAACTCCTACGAGCAGTACTTC,CASTHSGNSYEQYF,.,TRBJ2-7,TRBV6-6,TRBD2
TGTGCCAGCAGCCAAGCAGGCGCAGGGAACACCGGGGAGCTGTTTTTT,CASSQAGAGNTGELFF,.,TRBJ2-2,TRBV3-1/TRBV3-2,.
TGTGCCACCAGTCATCCGGAAGGGGGAGTAGACACAGATACGCAGTATTTT,CATSHPEGGVDTDTQYF,.,TRBJ2-3,TRBV24-1,.
TGCAGTGCTAGACAGGACAATGAGCAGTTCTTC,CSARQDNEQFF,.,TRBJ2-1,TRBV20-1,.
TGTGCCAGCTCACCGGGCAGTCAAGAGACCCAGTACTTC,CASSPGSQETQYF,.,TRBJ2-5,TRBV18,.
TGTGCCAGTAAGGCCTACGGGACTCATGAAGAGACCCAGTACTTC,CASKAYGTHEETQYF,.,TRBJ2-5,TRBV19,.
TGTGCCAGCAGCCCTCAGACAGGGGTGAACACCGGGGAGCTGTTTTTT,CASSPQTGVNTGELFF,.,TRBJ2-2,TRBV7-9,TRBD1
TGTGCCAGAGACCTTGGGGAGACGAAGAACACTGAAGCTTTCTTT,CARDLGETKNTEAFF,few,TRBJ1-1,TRBV6-4,.
TGTGCCAGCAGTTTAAACACTAGACGAACAAAAGAGACCCAGTACTTC,CASSLNTRRTKETQYF,.,TRBJ2-5,TRBV6-5,.
TGTGCCAGCAGTTACAGTTTGCGGGGGGGCCCCTACGAGCAGTACTTC,CASSYSLRGGPYEQYF,.,TRBJ2-7,TRBV6-2/TRBV6-3,TRBD2
TGTGCCAGCAGTTTTTCGGTCGCTGGTGGCTACAATGAGCAGTTCTTC,CASSFSVAGGYNEQFF,.,TRBJ2-1,TRBV27,.
TGTGCCAGCAGCCAATCGATCTCCGGGGTCGCAGCTTTCTTT,CASSQSISGVAAFF,.,TRBJ1-1,TRBV16,.